The entry below describes one TCR beta chain. Methods used by the authors: Amplification of reference gene primers was used by the study to estimate nucleated cell counts. Only in-frame clones appear in the TCRdb table, and some are missing; sequencing was by immunoSEQ multiplex PCR. V, J and clone size were drawn from that table, and D and trimming were deduced from the DNA. The sample shows about 190,000 clones, under 80% of them seen only once. CDR1 is SGHNT and CDR2 is YYREEE in the germline V gene (reference sequence). This CDR3 spans 15 amino acids. V was shortened by 4 bases and J by 2 bases, with 16 bases between the two germline ends. The data were obtained in a study of blood T cell repertoires in COVID-19. The wider study: Some COVID-19 samples were acute and others convalescent; all came from the United States, Italy and Spain.

The clonotype comes from a man in his fifties or sixties who had recovered from COVID-19. Sample: peripheral blood. J is TRBJ2-7 and V is TRBV5-4; a weak D match, TRBD1 (6 bases). CDR3 DNA: TGTGCCAGCAGCCGCGGCGTACAGGGAACCTACGAGCAGTACTTC. This translates into CASSRGVQGTYEQYF. The full variable domain, rest sourced from reference TRBV5-4 and TRBJ2-7, is ETGVTQSPTHLIKTRGQQVTLRCSSQSGHNTVSWYQQALGQGPQFIFQYYREEENGRGNFPPRFSGLQFPNYSSELNVNALELDDSALYLCASSRGVQGTYEQYFGPGTRLTVT.